This T cell receptor (beta chain) was captured by sequencing in a study of blood T cells in healthy people across ages. The germline gives CDR1 MDHEN, CDR2 SYDVKM. The V and J ends lost 1 base and 4 bases respectively, with 17 bases between them. The CDR3 is made up of 17 amino acids. In its sample, this clonotype was seen a few times. It was with a sample-barcoded 5' primer and a J-beta primer mix that a second PCR of about 6 to 12 cycles was run. A template-switch adaptor with 12 random nucleotides tagged each cDNA molecule. Each CDR3 protein gets one entry after TCRdb re-called the 5' RACE reads with MiXCR. The repertoire includes some 1 million distinct CDR3 sequences, 40% to 45% of them detected once, and approximately 19% sits in the top ten.

V and J are TRBV28 and TRBJ2-1, with TRBD2 as a possible D gene (8 bases). The source is a woman aged 60-75 years in good health. Sequencing was performed on blood. CDR3 sequence (DNA): TGTGCCAGCAGTTTATCGGGAGGGGGCAAGGGGTACAATGAGCAGTTCTTC. Translated: CASSLSGGGKGYNEQFF.